The 22 T cell receptor beta chains below all came from one sample that was sequenced in a study of T cells in Graves' hyperthyroidism and ophthalmopathy. Amplification of TCR beta CDR3 regions was performed using RNA transcripts as template. First-round RT-PCR targeting the TCR CDR3 was performed with the HTBI primer set. TCRdb re-called the multiplex PCR reads with MiXCR, one entry per CDR3 protein. The sample yields 600,000 to 800,000 distinct CDR3 sequences, over 35% seen once. Sequencing used blood. The receptors come from a woman aged 40 to 49 with Graves' hyperthyroidism.

Remarks on this clonotype: A single base separates this from a much larger clone, so it may be a read error. V is TRBV11-2 and J is TRBJ2-7; D remains unclear. Germline CDR1 reads SGHAT; CDR2 reads FQNNGV. V lost 6 bases and J 2 bases, leaving 17 bases between the germline ends. This CDR3 is 15 amino acids long. The CDR3 nucleotides read TGTGCCAGCAGTGAACTCGCCCCGGGTACCTACGAGCAGTACTTC. It is translated as CASSELAPGTYEQYF.

To note about this clonotype: A clone one base away is much larger, so this may be a read error. This chain joins TRBV7-6 and TRBJ1-1, with 7 nucleotides matching TRBD1. V shed 4 bases, J shed 5 bases, and the junction held 13 bases outside the gene matches. The CDR3 loop spans 16 amino acids. The germline V gene encodes CDR1 SGHVS and CDR2 FNYEAQ. The CDR3 loop reads CASSSLGGRGSTEAFF. CDR3 DNA sequence: TGTGCCAGCAGCTCTCTGGGGGGCAGGGGGAGTACTGAAGCTTTCTTT.

This clonotype was picked up a small number of times. The rearrangement links TRBV6-5 to TRBJ1-2, with a tentative D call TRBD1 (5 bases). The CDR3 totals 12 residues. In germline, CDR1 is MNHEY, CDR2 SVGAGI. With 2 bases removed from V and 8 bases from J, the gap between germline ends came to 9 bases. As DNA, the CDR3 is TGTGCCAGCAGTTACGGAGGGGAGGGCTACACCTTC. Translated: CASSYGGEGYTF.

As concerns this clonotype: A read error is possible here, since a much larger clone lies one base away. The DNA is omitted, as the CDR3 cannot be located on it reliably, and the CDR3 follows TCRdb's listing. The V call is TRBV20-1, the J call TRBJ1-2; TRBD1 is taken as the D call from the table, unchecked against the DNA. The CDR3 is 12 amino acids long, termini counted. Germline V gene lookup returns CDR1 DFQATT and CDR2 SNEGSKA (reference sequence). CDR3 residues: CSVGGMDYGCTF.

The chain employs TRBV19 and TRBJ1-6; 7 bases agree with TRBD1. There are 15 residues in the CDR3. Germline V gives CDR1 LNHDA, CDR2 SQIVND (reference sequence). V lost 4 bases and J lost 7; bases outside the gene matches: 7. CDR3 bases: TGTGCCAGTAGTACCGGGACAGATAACAATTCACCCCTCCACTTT. Amino acids: CASSTGTDNNSPLHF.

As regards this clonotype: The junction and the germline gene differ at one end; a read error may be behind it. The chain employs TRBV10-3 and TRBJ2-6; D unresolved. CDR3 length: 17 residues. The V gene's germline CDR1 is ENHRY and CDR2 SYGVKD. The CDR3 nucleotides read TGTGCCAGCAGTTCGCCCCTCCAGGAGTCCGGGGCCAACGTCCTGACTTTC. This sequence encodes CASSSPLQESGANVLTF.

The rearrangement links TRBV12-3 or TRBV12-4 to TRBJ1-1; the match to TRBD1 covers 9 bases. This CDR3 is built from 18 residues. The V gene end was trimmed by 6 bases and the J gene end by 0 bases; junction bases not matched to a gene: 14. CDR3 DNA: TGTGCCAGCAGCCGAGCCGGGACAGGGATGGCGGTGAACACTGAAGCTTTCTTT. It codes for CASSRAGTGMAVNTEAFF.

Note on this clonotype: The junction differs from germline at one of its ends, possibly a read error. The gene calls are TRBV25-1 and TRBJ1-3; D uncertain. Germline V gene sequence: CDR1 MGHDK, CDR2 SYGVNS. There are 16 residues in the CDR3. The CDR3 region is CASSQETVVGRNTIYF. CDR3 bases: TGCGCCAGCAGCCAAGAAACGGTGGTAGGGAGAAACACCATATATTTT.

This clonotype has a handful of counts. V and J are TRBV5-4 and TRBJ1-1, with 8 bases lining up with TRBD1. Unmatched junction bases numbered 11, after V lost 3 bases and J lost 4 bases. Germline-derived CDR1 and CDR2 are SGHNT and YYREEE (reference sequence). The CDR3 is made up of 16 amino acids. The CDR3 coding sequence is TGTGCCAGCAGCTACGACAGGGGATACGGGGGCACTGAAGCTTTCTTT. It translates to CASSYDRGYGGTEAFF.

This clonotype was counted at least ten times. The chain carries TRBV19 and TRBJ1-2; 8 bases map to TRBD1. The germline CDR1 and CDR2 sequences are LNHDA and SQIVND (reference sequence). J was trimmed by 4 bases and V by 6 bases; bases with no gene match: 7. The CDR3 spans 14 residues. CDR3 nucleotide sequence: TGTGCCAGTAGCCATGGACAGGGAGGCTATGGCTACACCTTC. It is translated as CASSHGQGGYGYTF.

This rearrangement joins TRBV5-1 to TRBJ2-4; weak D call: TRBD2 (6 bases). Germline values: CDR1 SGHRS, CDR2 YFSETQ. V shed 4 bases and J shed 0 bases, with 11 bases lying between them. The CDR3 loop spans 15 amino acids. DNA of the CDR3: TGCGCCAGCAGCCCACTAGCCCTAGCCAAAAACATTCAGTACTTC. It translates to CASSPLALAKNIQYF.

This clonotype was seen ten or more times. V gene TRBV20-1 combines with J gene TRBJ1-1; TRBD1 matches at 10 bases. Germline-derived CDR1 and CDR2 are DFQATT and SNEGSKA (reference sequence). The CDR3 extends over 13 amino acids. V shed 3 bases and J 5 bases; nucleotides not matched to a gene: 3. The CDR3 bases are TGCAGTGCTAGCCCGGGACAGGGGACTGAAGCTTTCTTT. It encodes CSASPGQGTEAFF.

This clonotype came up many times. A junction boundary mismatches the germline segment, possibly from a read error. The chain has TRBV7-2 and TRBJ1-3; D gene uncertain. The CDR3 is 15 amino acids. Germline loops: CDR1 SGHTA, CDR2 FQGNSA. The CDR3 nucleotides read TGTGCCAGCAGTTTAGCGCGTCTCTCTGGAAACACCATATATTTT. Translating gives CASSLARLSGNTIYF.

V is TRBV10-3 and J is TRBJ1-2; D unresolved. V lost 6 bases, J lost 0 bases, and 5 bases lay in between. The CDR3 runs to 12 residues. CDR1 and CDR2 (germline): ENHRY, SYGVKD. CDR3 bases: TGTGCCATCAGCGAGACTAACTATGGCTACACCTTC. This encodes CAISETNYGYTF.

About this clonotype itself: This sequence may be a read error, since a much larger clone differs from it by one base. The chain has TRBV19 and TRBJ1-2; no clear D. The CDR3 has 14 amino acids. The V end lost 3 bases, the J end lost 2 bases, and 10 bases lay between the germline ends. Germline V gene sequence: CDR1 LNHDA, CDR2 SQIVND (reference sequence). The chain's CDR3 is CASSINKRNYGYTF. In DNA, the CDR3 is TGTGCCAGTAGTATCAACAAGCGGAACTATGGCTACACCTTC.

There are many counts of this clonotype. The chain joins TRBV14 to TRBJ1-6, with 8 bases identical to TRBD1. Germline loops: CDR1 SGHDN, CDR2 FVKESK. The CDR3 totals 15 residues. The junction had 9 bases not matched to a gene; V was cut back by 5 bases and J by 9 bases. In DNA form, the CDR3 reads TGTGCCAGCAGCGTCCGGGACAGGCATCTTTCACCCCTCCACTTT. Translated, it gives CASSVRDRHLSPLHF.

This clonotype was counted many times. This rearrangement joins TRBV6-5 to TRBJ2-7; 9 nucleotides match TRBD1. Germline V gene sequence: CDR1 MNHEY, CDR2 SVGAGI. Germline trimming cut 0 bases from V and 1 base from J; bases unmatched to any gene: 1. This CDR3 is 15 amino acids long. In nucleotides, the CDR3 is TGTGCCAGCAGTTACTCCGGGACAGGGTCCTACGAGCAGTACTTC. Translation: CASSYSGTGSYEQYF.

This clonotype was seen many times. The rearrangement uses TRBV10-3 and TRBJ1-6; 7 bases map to TRBD1. The ends lost 10 bases at V and 5 bases at J; junction bases unmatched: 5. CDR1 ENHRY and CDR2 SYGVKD come from the germline V gene. The CDR3 is 13 residues long. CDR3 DNA sequence: TGTGCCACCCGAGGGACAGATAATTCACCCCTCCACTTT. Translated: CATRGTDNSPLHF.

The sample holds a few counts of this clonotype. Sequence at one end of the junction differs from germline and may be a read error. J is TRBJ2-7 and V is TRBV24-1, with TRBD1 matching over 9 bases. Germline assignment: CDR1 KGHDR and CDR2 SFDVKD. This CDR3 spans 17 amino acids. In nucleotides, the CDR3 is TGTGCCAGCAGTTCCAATCATAATACAGGGGGCGGATACGAGCAGTACTTC. Protein: CASSSNHNTGGGYEQYF.

There are many counts of this clonotype. V usage is TRBV7-9 and J usage is TRBJ1-5; weak D call: TRBD1 (5 bases). CDR1 is SEHNR, CDR2 FQNEAQ, per germline (reference sequence). The CDR3 runs 13 residues. V was cut by 4 bases and J by 9 bases, with 13 bases left in between. The chain's CDR3 is CASSSGQGWPQHF. The CDR3 DNA sequence: TGTGCCAGCAGCTCTGGGCAGGGATGGCCCCAGCATTTT.

The rearrangement links TRBV20-1 to TRBJ1-1, with D possibly being TRBD1 (5 bases). In germline, CDR1 is DFQATT, CDR2 SNEGSKA (reference sequence). The CDR3 runs to 14 residues. Trimming pared 0 bases from V and 4 bases from J, leaving 12 bases between. The CDR3 DNA is TGCAGTGCTAGAGATCAGAAGGGGCTCACTGAAGCTTTCTTT. This codes for CSARDQKGLTEAFF.

This clonotype was seen a handful of times. This rearrangement joins TRBV12-3 or TRBV12-4 to TRBJ1-3; D not certain. Trimming removed 4 bases from V and 0 bases from J, with 16 bases in between. The CDR3 contains 17 residues. The CDR3 coding sequence is TGTGCCAGCAGTTACCAGGAGACGTGGAGCTCTGGAAACACCATATATTTT. This sequence encodes CASSYQETWSSGNTIYF.